This T cell receptor (beta chain) stems from a study of blood T cell repertoires in COVID-19. Overall study: Acute and convalescent COVID-19 specimens originated in the United States, Italy and Spain. Sources were T cells, B-cell-depleted T cells, or PBMCs; the material itself was cDNA or gDNA.

Germline V gives CDR1 LNHNV, CDR2 YYDKDF (reference sequence). The CDR3 covers 18 residues. V was clipped by 3 bases and J by 2 bases; unmatched bases: 7. Methods used by the authors: Reference gene primer amplification gave nucleated cell count estimates. Sequencing was performed with immunoSEQ multiplex PCR; in TCRdb, only in-frame clones are kept and a portion is missing. V and J calls plus clone size are reproduced from that table; the DNA served to infer D and trimming. The sample yields about 77,000 clones, roughly 88% seen once. The chain couples TRBV15 to TRBJ2-3, with 14 bases aligning to TRBD2. This clonotype was sampled from a woman of 80 years or more with acute or convalescent COVID-19. Sequenced material: peripheral blood. The CDR3 DNA sequence: TGTGCCACCAGCAGGGGACTAGCGGGGGCCTACTTCACAGATACGCAGTATTTT. It translates to CATSRGLAGAYFTDTQYF.